Below, one TCR beta chain is given with its context. These data come from a study of control samples from healthy donors and cancer patients. Produced via immunoSEQ multiplex PCR; TCRdb's table is partial and in-frame only. The sample lists around 110,000 clones, 88% seen once, with over 2% in the top ten. The CDR3 length is 12 residues. Germline V CDR1 and CDR2: LGHDT, YNNKEL (reference sequence). Trimming stripped 0 bases from V and 7 bases from J, with 4 bases between. Specimen: blood. The chain carries TRBV3-1 (or the pseudogene TRBV3-2) and TRBJ2-1; D not resolved. The TCR comes from a woman in her 70s in good health. The CDR3 spells CASSQEWNEQFF. In DNA form, the CDR3 reads TGTGCCAGCAGCCAAGAGTGGAATGAGCAGTTCTTC.